The entry below gives a single T cell receptor beta chain sequence along with its context. The antigen remains undetermined. Libraries were prepared by immunoSEQ multiplex PCR; TCRdb keeps only in-frame clonotypes and omits some of them. Here the sample spans about 26,000 clones, 81% being singletons. This record comes from a study of T cells in localized non-small cell lung cancer. Study outcomes and limitations: Overall survival was longer when the density of T cells in the blood was higher. Since sequencing was restricted to only one region of the tumor, intratumor heterogeneity remains a possibility. Uninvolved adjacent lung showed peak T cell clonality, exceeding tumor. Detection in adjacent lung was observed for a median about 56 of the top 100 tumor clones.

Germline assignment: CDR1 SGHRS and CDR2 YFSETQ. Trimming stripped 2 bases from V and 6 bases from J, with 14 bases between. The CDR3 sequence is 14 residues long. This sequence originates from a man aged 40 to 70 with stage III squamous cell lung carcinoma. This chain uses TRBV5-1 with TRBJ1-1, with D possibly matching TRBD1 (5 bases). The starting material was peripheral blood, obtained before any cancer treatment. CDR3 sequence reads: CASSFSGFGAEAFF. The CDR3 DNA reads TGCGCCAGCAGCTTCTCAGGGTTTGGGGCTGAAGCTTTCTTT.